This TCR beta chain was recorded in a study of blood T cell repertoires in COVID-19. Across the whole study: Samples of COVID-19 (acute and convalescent) were obtained from the United States, Italy and Spain. T cells, B-cell-depleted T cells, or PBMCs supplied cDNA or gDNA.

Study processing details: How many nucleated cells were present was estimated from reference gene primer amplification. Sequencing used immunoSEQ multiplex PCR; TCRdb keeps in-frame clones, though not all of them. That table is the source of V, J and clone size, and D and trimming were worked out from the DNA. This sample carries fewer than 200,000 clones, 70% to 80% of them seen once, and the ten largest clones take roughly 8.6%. Germline values: CDR1 SGHVS, CDR2 FQNEAQ. Trimming pared 5 bases from V and 5 bases from J, leaving 15 bases between. The CDR3 has 14 residues. The receptor was derived from a woman aged 50 to 60 with active or convalescent COVID-19. The specimen was peripheral blood. This sequence joins TRBV7-8 and TRBJ2-5, with D maybe TRBD1 (5 bases). CDR3 amino acids: CASSPRVPRETQYF. The CDR3 DNA reads TGTGCCAGCAGCCCCAGGGTCCCACGGGAGACCCAGTACTTC. Variable domain in full (rest from reference TRBV7-8 and TRBJ2-5): GAGVSQSPRYKVAKRGQDVALRCDPISGHVSLFWYQQALGQGPEFLTYFQNEAQLDKSGLPSDRFFAERPEGSVSTLKIQRTQQEDSAVYLCASSPRVPRETQYFGPGTRLLVL.